One and the same sample provided the 8 T cell receptor beta chains below, sequenced in a study of regulatory T cells in long-lasting Graves disease. Construction of the TCR beta libraries employed iRepertoire HTBI primers in conjunction with Arm-PCR of CDR3 regions. Each CDR3 protein gets one entry after TCRdb re-called the multiplex PCR reads with MiXCR. The sample consists of about 470,000 distinct CDR3 sequences, around a fifth of them appearing once. This sample's time point: persistent/refractory GD, antithyroid drugs over 5 years with positive TRAb. The authors made the TCR library using RNA they extracted from PBMCs. The sample in question was peripheral blood mononuclear cells (PBMCs), obtained when the disease was refractory, from a patient treated with antithyroid drugs. Every receptor here comes from a female donor with Graves disease.

This clonotype was seen at least ten times. The V gene is TRBV28, the J gene TRBJ2-7, with a tentative D call TRBD1 (6 bases). Deletions cut 6 bases from V and 5 bases from J, with 11 bases between. Germline CDR1 is MDHEN and CDR2 is SYDVKM. This CDR3 region has 12 residues. CDR3 coding DNA: TGTGCCAGCAGCTTAAACAGGGACGAGCAGTACTTC. This codes for CASSLNRDEQYF.

This clonotype has at least ten counts. The chain uses TRBV5-5 and TRBJ2-2; 10 nucleotides line up with TRBD1. The germline CDR1 and CDR2 sequences are SGHKS and YYEKEE (reference sequence). The V segment lost 0 bases and the J segment 5 bases; nucleotides outside the gene matches: 1. This CDR3 comprises 15 residues. The CDR3 sequence is CASSLGQGATGELFF. The DNA for the CDR3 is TGTGCCAGCAGCTTGGGACAGGGGGCGACCGGGGAGCTGTTTTTT.

In its sample, this clonotype was seen many times. The J gene is TRBJ1-5, the V gene TRBV9; no clear D gene. CDR1 is SGDLS, CDR2 YYNGEE, per germline. V shed 5 bases and J shed 6 bases, with 12 bases lying between them. The CDR3 spans 13 residues. The CDR3 region is CASSLYGGQPQHF. DNA of the CDR3: TGTGCCAGCAGTTTATACGGAGGTCAGCCCCAGCATTTT.

Many counts were recorded for this clonotype. The chain recombines TRBV12-3 or TRBV12-4 with TRBJ2-5; D may be TRBD1 or TRBD2 (5 bases each). With 5 bases removed from V and 7 bases from J, the gap between germline ends came to 20 bases. CDR3 size: 15 residues. The CDR3 loop reads CASSGGSLPVATQYF. As DNA, the CDR3 is TGTGCCAGCAGTGGGGGTTCGCTCCCGGTTGCGACCCAGTACTTC.

V gene TRBV7-2 combines with J gene TRBJ1-1, with 10 bases that match TRBD1. From germline, CDR1 is SGHTA and CDR2 FQGNSA. The CDR3 has 17 residues. Unmatched junction bases numbered 12, after V lost 8 bases and J lost 0 bases. CDR3 protein: CASSPVGQGFMNTEAFF. CDR3 DNA sequence: TGTGCCAGCTCACCCGTGGGACAGGGGTTCATGAACACTGAAGCTTTCTTT.

This clonotype was counted between two and nine times. The V gene is TRBV19, the J gene TRBJ2-7, with 7 bases lining up with TRBD1. This CDR3 is built from 15 residues. The J segment lost 3 bases and the V segment lost 2 bases, leaving 7 bases of the junction unmatched. Germline V lookup: CDR1 LNHDA, CDR2 SQIVND (reference sequence). CDR3 DNA: TGTGCCAGTAGTATAAGGCAGGGGGTGGACTACGAGCAGTACTTC. Its protein product is CASSIRQGVDYEQYF.

V usage is TRBV7-3 and J usage is TRBJ1-2; 9 bases line up with TRBD1. In germline, CDR1 is SGHTA, CDR2 FQGTGA. V shed 6 bases and J 10 bases; nucleotides not matched to a gene: 6. This CDR3 has 12 residues. CDR3 sequence (DNA): TGTGCCAGCAGTCGACAGGGGGGAGACTACACCTTC. As protein: CASSRQGGDYTF.

In its sample, this clonotype was seen a few times. The V gene is TRBV12-3 or TRBV12-4, the J gene TRBJ1-5; no clear D gene. The CDR3 spans 15 residues. With 2 bases removed from V and 4 bases from J, the gap between germline ends came to 12 bases. The CDR3 DNA reads TGTGCCAGCAGTTTAAATCGGAACCTAAATCAGCCCCAGCATTTT. Protein: CASSLNRNLNQPQHF.